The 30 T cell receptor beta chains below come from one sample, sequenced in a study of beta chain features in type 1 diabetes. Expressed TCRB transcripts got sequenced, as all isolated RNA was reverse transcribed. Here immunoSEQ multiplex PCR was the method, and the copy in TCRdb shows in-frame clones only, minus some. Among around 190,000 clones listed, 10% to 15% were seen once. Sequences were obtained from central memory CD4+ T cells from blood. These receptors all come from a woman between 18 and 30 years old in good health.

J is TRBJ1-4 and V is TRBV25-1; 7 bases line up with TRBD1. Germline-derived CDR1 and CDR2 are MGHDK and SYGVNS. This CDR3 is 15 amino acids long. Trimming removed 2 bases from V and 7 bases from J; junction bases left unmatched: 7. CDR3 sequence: CASSELRGDSEKLFF. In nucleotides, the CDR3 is TGTGCCAGCAGTGAACTCAGGGGGGATTCTGAAAAACTGTTTTTT.

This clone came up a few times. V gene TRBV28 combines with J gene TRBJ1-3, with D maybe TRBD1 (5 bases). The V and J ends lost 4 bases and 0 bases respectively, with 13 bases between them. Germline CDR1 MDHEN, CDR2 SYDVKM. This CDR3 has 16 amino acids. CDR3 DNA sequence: TGTGCCAGCAGTTCGGACCAGACAGTCTCTGGAAACACCATATATTTT. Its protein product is CASSSDQTVSGNTIYF.

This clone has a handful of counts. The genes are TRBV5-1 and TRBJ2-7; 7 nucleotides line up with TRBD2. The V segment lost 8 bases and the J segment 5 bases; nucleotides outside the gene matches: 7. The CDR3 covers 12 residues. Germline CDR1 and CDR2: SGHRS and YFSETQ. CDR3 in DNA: TGCGCCAGTGGGGGGGAGCGGGACGAGCAGTACTTC. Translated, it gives CASGGERDEQYF.

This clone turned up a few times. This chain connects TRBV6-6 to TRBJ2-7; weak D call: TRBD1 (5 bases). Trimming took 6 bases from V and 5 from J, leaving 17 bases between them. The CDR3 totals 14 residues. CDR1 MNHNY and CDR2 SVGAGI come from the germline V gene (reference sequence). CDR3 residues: CASSSRQKLHEQYF. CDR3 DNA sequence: TGTGCCAGCAGCTCGCGACAGAAGCTCCACGAGCAGTACTTC.

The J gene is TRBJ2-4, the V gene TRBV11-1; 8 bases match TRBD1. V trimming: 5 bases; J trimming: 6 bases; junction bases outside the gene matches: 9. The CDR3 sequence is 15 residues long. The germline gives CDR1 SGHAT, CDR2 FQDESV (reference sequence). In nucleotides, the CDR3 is TGTGCCAGCAGCCCAGGGGGCTCAGGGGTAAACATTCAGTACTTC. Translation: CASSPGGSGVNIQYF.

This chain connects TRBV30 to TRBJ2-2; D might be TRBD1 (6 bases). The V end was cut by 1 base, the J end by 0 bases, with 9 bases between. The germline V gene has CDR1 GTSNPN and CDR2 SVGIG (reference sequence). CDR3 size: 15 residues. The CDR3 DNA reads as TGTGCCTGGAGTGAGGACAGCGCGAACACCGGGGAGCTGTTTTTT. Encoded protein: CAWSEDSANTGELFF.

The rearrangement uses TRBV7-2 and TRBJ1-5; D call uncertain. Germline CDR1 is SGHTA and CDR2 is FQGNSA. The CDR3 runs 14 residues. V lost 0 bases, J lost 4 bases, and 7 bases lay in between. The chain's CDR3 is CASSLAPRNQPQHF. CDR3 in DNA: TGTGCCAGCAGCTTAGCGCCCAGAAATCAGCCCCAGCATTTT.

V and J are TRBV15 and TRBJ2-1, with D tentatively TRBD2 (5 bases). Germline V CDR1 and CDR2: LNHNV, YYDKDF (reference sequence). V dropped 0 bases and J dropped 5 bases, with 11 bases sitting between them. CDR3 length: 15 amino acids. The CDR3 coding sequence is TGTGCCACCAGCAGAGATCGACGGGAAGACAATGAGCAGTTCTTC. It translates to CATSRDRREDNEQFF.

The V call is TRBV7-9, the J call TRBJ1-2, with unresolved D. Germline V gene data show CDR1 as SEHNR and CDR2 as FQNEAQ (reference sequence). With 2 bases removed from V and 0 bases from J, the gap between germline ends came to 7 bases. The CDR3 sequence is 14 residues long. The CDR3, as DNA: TGTGCCAGCAGCTTACCAGGCTCTAACTATGGCTACACCTTC. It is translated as CASSLPGSNYGYTF.

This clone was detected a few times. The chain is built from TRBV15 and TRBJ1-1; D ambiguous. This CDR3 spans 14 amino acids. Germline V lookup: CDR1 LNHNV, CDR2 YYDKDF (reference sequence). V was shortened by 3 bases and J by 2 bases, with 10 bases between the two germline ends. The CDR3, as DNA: TGTGCCACCAGCAGTGAACAGTATAACACTGAAGCTTTCTTT. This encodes CATSSEQYNTEAFF.

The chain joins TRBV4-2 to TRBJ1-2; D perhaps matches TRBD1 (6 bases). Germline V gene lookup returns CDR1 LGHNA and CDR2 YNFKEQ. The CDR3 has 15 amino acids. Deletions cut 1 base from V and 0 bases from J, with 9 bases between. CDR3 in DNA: TGTGCCAGCAGCCAAGCGGACAGTACTAACTATGGCTACACCTTC. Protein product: CASSQADSTNYGYTF.

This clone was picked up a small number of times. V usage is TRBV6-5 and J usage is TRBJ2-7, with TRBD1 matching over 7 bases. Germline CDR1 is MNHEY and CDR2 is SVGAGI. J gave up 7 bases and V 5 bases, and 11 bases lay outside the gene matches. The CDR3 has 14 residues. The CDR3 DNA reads TGTGCCAGCAGTAAATTCACAGGGGCCGGGGAGCAGTACTTC. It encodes CASSKFTGAGEQYF.

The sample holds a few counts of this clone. CDR3 loop: CAWMESGANVLTF. CDR3 sequence (DNA): TGTGCCTGGATGGAGTCTGGGGCCAACGTCCTGACTTTC. The chain links TRBV30 to TRBJ2-6, with D hard to call. The CDR3 consists of 13 residues. V was clipped by 4 bases and J by 1 base, with 5 bases between them. Germline CDR1 is GTSNPN and CDR2 is SVGIG (reference sequence).

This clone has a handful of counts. CDR3 bases: TGTGCCAGCACCCTCACTAGCGGGAGGTTCACAGATACGCAGTATTTT. Translated, it gives CASTLTSGRFTDTQYF. The genes are TRBV9 and TRBJ2-3; 12 bases line up with TRBD2. Losses at the gene ends were 6 bases for V and 2 bases for J; bases not matched to a gene: 7. This CDR3 has 16 residues. The V gene's germline CDR1 is SGDLS and CDR2 YYNGEE.

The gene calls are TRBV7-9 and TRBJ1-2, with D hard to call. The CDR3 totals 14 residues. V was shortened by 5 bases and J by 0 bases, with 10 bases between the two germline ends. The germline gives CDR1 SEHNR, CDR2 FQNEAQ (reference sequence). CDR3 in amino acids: CASSPDGANYGYTF. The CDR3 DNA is TGTGCCAGCAGCCCTGACGGAGCTAACTATGGCTACACCTTC.

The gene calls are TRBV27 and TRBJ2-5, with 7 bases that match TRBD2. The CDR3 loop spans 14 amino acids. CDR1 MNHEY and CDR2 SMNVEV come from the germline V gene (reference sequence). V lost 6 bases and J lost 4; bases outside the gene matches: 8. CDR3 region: CASRGRGRGETQYF. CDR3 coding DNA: TGTGCCAGCAGGGGGAGGGGTCGGGGAGAGACCCAGTACTTC.

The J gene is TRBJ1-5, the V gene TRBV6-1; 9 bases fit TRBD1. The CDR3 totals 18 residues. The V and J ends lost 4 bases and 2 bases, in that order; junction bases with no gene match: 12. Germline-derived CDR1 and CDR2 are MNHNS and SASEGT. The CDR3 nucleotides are TGTGCCAGCAGTGGGGGACAGGGCATCGGATCGGGCAATCAGCCCCAGCATTTT. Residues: CASSGGQGIGSGNQPQHF.

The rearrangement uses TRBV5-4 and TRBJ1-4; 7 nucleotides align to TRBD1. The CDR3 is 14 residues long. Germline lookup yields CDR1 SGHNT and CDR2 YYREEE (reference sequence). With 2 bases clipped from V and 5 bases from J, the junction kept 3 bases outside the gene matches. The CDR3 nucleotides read TGTGCCAGCAGCTTCGGGACAGAAAATGAAAAACTGTTTTTT. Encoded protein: CASSFGTENEKLFF.

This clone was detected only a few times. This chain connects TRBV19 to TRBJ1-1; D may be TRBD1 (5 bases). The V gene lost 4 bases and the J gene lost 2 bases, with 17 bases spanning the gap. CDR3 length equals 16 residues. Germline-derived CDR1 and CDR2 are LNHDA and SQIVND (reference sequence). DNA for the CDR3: TGTGCCAGTAGTAGTAATTGGGGGGACCGAAACACTGAAGCTTTCTTT. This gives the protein CASSSNWGDRNTEAFF.

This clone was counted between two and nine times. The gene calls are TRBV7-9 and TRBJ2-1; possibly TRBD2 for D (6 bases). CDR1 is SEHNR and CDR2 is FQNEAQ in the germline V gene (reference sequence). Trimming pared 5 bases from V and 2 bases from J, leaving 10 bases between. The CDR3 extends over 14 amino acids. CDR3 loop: CASSRGGTYNEQFF. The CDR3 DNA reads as TGTGCCAGCAGCCGGGGAGGTACCTACAATGAGCAGTTCTTC.

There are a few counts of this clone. In nucleotides, the CDR3 is TGTGCCAGCAGTTTATTAGGACAGGGTAGTAATGAAAAACTGTTTTTT. It yields the protein CASSLLGQGSNEKLFF. The rearrangement links TRBV28 to TRBJ1-4, with 8 nucleotides matching TRBD1. Germline values: CDR1 MDHEN, CDR2 SYDVKM. The junction had 5 bases not matched to a gene; V was cut back by 1 base and J by 4 bases. This CDR3 is 16 amino acids long.

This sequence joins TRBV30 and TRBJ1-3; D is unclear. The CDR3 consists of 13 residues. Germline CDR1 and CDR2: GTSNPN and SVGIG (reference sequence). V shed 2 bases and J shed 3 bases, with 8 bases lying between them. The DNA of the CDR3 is TGTGCCTGGAGTCAGTTAATTGGAAACACCATATATTTT. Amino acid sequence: CAWSQLIGNTIYF.

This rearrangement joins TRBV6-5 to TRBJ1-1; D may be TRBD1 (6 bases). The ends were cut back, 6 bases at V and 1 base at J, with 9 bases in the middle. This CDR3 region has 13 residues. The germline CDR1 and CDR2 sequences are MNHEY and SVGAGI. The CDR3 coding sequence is TGTGCCAGCAGCCGACAGGAGAACACTGAAGCTTTCTTT. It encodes CASSRQENTEAFF.

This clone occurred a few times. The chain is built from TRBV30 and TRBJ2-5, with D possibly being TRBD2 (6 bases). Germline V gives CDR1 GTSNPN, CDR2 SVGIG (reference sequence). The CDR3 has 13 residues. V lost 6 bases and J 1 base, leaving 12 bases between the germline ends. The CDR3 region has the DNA TGTGCCTGCTGGAAAGCGGGCCAAGAGACCCAGTACTTC. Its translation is CACWKAGQETQYF.

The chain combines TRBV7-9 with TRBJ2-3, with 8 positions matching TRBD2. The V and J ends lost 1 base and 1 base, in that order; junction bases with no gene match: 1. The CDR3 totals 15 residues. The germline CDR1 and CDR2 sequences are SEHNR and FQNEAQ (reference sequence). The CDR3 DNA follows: TGTGCCAGCAGCTTAGAACTAGCGGGCACAGATACGCAGTATTTT. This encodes CASSLELAGTDTQYF.

The CDR3 is CASSLLGRVGLNQPQHF. DNA for the CDR3: TGTGCCAGCAGTTTATTGGGGAGGGTAGGCCTCAATCAGCCCCAGCATTTT. The chain couples TRBV28 to TRBJ1-5; D remains ambiguous. Germline-derived CDR1 and CDR2 are MDHEN and SYDVKM. Trimming took off 1 base at V and 3 bases at J, with 16 bases between the two ends. The CDR3 consists of 17 residues.

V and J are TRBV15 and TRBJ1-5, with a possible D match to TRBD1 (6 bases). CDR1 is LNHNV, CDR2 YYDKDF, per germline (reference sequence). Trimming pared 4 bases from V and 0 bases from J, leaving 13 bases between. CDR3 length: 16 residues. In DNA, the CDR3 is TGTGCCACCAGCACCCGAGCGGACAGTAGCAATCAGCCCCAGCATTTT. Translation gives CATSTRADSSNQPQHF.

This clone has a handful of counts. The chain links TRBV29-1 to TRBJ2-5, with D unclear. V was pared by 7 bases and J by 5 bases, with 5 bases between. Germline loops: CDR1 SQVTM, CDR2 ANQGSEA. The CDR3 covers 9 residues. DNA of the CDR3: TGCAGCGGGCCGGAGACCCAGTACTTC. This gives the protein CSGPETQYF.

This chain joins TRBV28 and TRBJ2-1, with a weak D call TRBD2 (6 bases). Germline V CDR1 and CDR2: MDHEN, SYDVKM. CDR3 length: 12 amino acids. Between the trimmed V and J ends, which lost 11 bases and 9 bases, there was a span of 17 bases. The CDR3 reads CASGTPLAEQFF. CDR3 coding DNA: TGTGCCTCCGGGACGCCACTAGCTGAGCAGTTCTTC.

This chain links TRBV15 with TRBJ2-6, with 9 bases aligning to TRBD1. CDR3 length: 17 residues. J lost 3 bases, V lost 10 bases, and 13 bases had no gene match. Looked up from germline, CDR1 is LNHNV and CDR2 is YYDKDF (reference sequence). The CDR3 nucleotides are TGTGCCATCCGGGACAGGGCCACGTTTTATGGGGCCAACGTCCTGACTTTC. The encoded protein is CAIRDRATFYGANVLTF.